These T cell receptor beta chains were read from a single sample in a study of cytomegalovirus exposure and HLA in healthy donors. TCRdb keeps only in-frame clones here, not all; method: immunoSEQ multiplex PCR. The sample includes around 210,000 clones, 82% seen only once; the top ten take 2.5% to 3.5%. Sequenced input: PBMCs. Source of these receptors: a woman in her 40s in good health and CMV-seronegative. The CDR3 runs from the conserved cysteine through the conserved F or W. D genes are given only for firm matches. The size entry is marked missing in some rows and otherwise reads once, few, many or a size class.

J gene: TRBJ2-5
D gene: TRBD2
clone size: NA
V gene: TRBV7-2
CDR3 length: 13
CDR3 protein: CASSRGLAETQYF
CDR3 DNA: TGTGCCAGCAGCCGGGGACTAGCGGAGACCCAGTACTTC

J gene: TRBJ2-3
D gene: TRBD2
clone size: NA
V gene: TRBV9
CDR3 length: 18
CDR3 protein: CASSVGGIGAGAPDTQYF
CDR3 DNA: TGTGCCAGCAGCGTAGGAGGGATTGGGGCGGGAGCTCCAGATACGCAGTATTTT

J gene: TRBJ2-7
D gene: NA
clone size: NA
V gene: TRBV5-1
CDR3 length: 18
CDR3 protein: CASSLARGEFRGTTKQYF
CDR3 DNA: TGCGCCAGCAGCTTGGCTCGCGGGGAGTTTAGGGGTACTACTAAGCAGTACTTC

J gene: TRBJ1-2
D gene: TRBD1
clone size: NA
V gene: TRBV28
CDR3 length: 14
CDR3 protein: CASRPQGAGYGYTF
CDR3 DNA: TGTGCCAGCAGACCACAGGGGGCAGGCTATGGCTACACCTTC

J gene: TRBJ2-7
D gene: NA
clone size: NA
V gene: TRBV10-2
CDR3 length: 14
CDR3 protein: CASVENSGPYEQYF
CDR3 DNA: TGCGCCAGCGTCGAGAACAGCGGCCCCTACGAGCAGTACTTC

J gene: TRBJ2-1
D gene: NA
clone size: NA
V gene: TRBV5-1
CDR3 length: 16
CDR3 protein: CASSLAGTGAYNEQFF
CDR3 DNA: TGCGCCAGCAGCTTGGCCGGAACGGGAGCCTACAATGAGCAGTTCTTC

J gene: TRBJ2-1
D gene: NA
clone size: NA
V gene: TRBV7-7
CDR3 length: 19
CDR3 protein: CASSLVPGDGTLTYNEQFF
CDR3 DNA: TGTGCCAGCAGCTTAGTCCCGGGGGACGGGACGTTGACCTACAATGAGCAGTTCTTC

J gene: TRBJ2-4
D gene: NA
clone size: NA
V gene: TRBV7-8
CDR3 length: 16
CDR3 protein: CASSLVGGPRENIQYF
CDR3 DNA: TGTGCCAGCAGCTTAGTCGGAGGGCCGCGGGAAAACATTCAGTACTTC

J gene: TRBJ2-1
D gene: TRBD2
clone size: once
V gene: TRBV2
CDR3 length: 17
CDR3 protein: CASRGLAGDGRYNEQFF
CDR3 DNA: TGTGCCAGCAGGGGACTAGCGGGAGACGGAAGATACAATGAGCAGTTCTTC

J gene: TRBJ2-2
D gene: NA
clone size: NA
V gene: TRBV27
CDR3 length: 17
CDR3 protein: CASSSSGPGVNTGELFF
CDR3 DNA: TGTGCCAGCAGTTCCTCCGGGCCGGGAGTGAACACCGGGGAGCTGTTTTTT

J gene: TRBJ2-7
D gene: NA
clone size: NA
V gene: TRBV9
CDR3 length: 15
CDR3 protein: CASSPRSDWTYEQYF
CDR3 DNA: TGTGCCAGCAGCCCACGCTCGGACTGGACCTACGAGCAGTACTTC

J gene: TRBJ2-1
D gene: NA
clone size: NA
V gene: TRBV2
CDR3 length: 14
CDR3 protein: CASSTVDSYNEQFF
CDR3 DNA: TGTGCCAGCAGTACAGTGGACTCCTACAATGAGCAGTTCTTC

J gene: TRBJ1-5
D gene: NA
clone size: NA
V gene: TRBV6-5
CDR3 length: 14
CDR3 protein: CASLAGHFPQPQHF
CDR3 DNA: TGTGCCAGCTTGGCTGGACATTTCCCCCAGCCCCAGCATTTT

J gene: TRBJ2-7
D gene: TRBD2
clone size: NA
V gene: TRBV5-1
CDR3 length: 15
CDR3 protein: CASSLGTSGSYEQYF
CDR3 DNA: TGCGCCAGCAGCTTAGGGACTAGCGGATCCTACGAGCAGTACTTC

J gene: TRBJ2-2
D gene: TRBD2
clone size: NA
V gene: TRBV5-4
CDR3 length: 16
CDR3 protein: CASSFTGTSGRRELFF
CDR3 DNA: TGTGCCAGCAGCTTTACCGGGACTAGCGGGCGGCGGGAGCTGTTTTTT

J gene: TRBJ2-7
D gene: TRBD1
clone size: NA
V gene: TRBV19
CDR3 length: 13
CDR3 protein: CATRGTVGYEQYF
CDR3 DNA: TGTGCCACCAGAGGGACAGTGGGCTACGAGCAGTACTTC

J gene: TRBJ1-2
D gene: NA
clone size: NA
V gene: TRBV7-2
CDR3 length: 13
CDR3 protein: CASSLGQLYGYTF
CDR3 DNA: TGTGCCAGCAGCTTAGGACAGCTCTATGGCTACACCTTC

J gene: TRBJ1-3
D gene: NA
clone size: once
V gene: TRBV9
CDR3 length: 17
CDR3 protein: CASSTLPTEISGNTIYF
CDR3 DNA: TGTGCCAGCAGCACCCTCCCCACAGAGATCTCTGGAAACACCATATATTTT

J gene: TRBJ1-2
D gene: TRBD1
clone size: NA
V gene: TRBV2
CDR3 length: 14
CDR3 protein: CASTDGQGDYGYTF
CDR3 DNA: TGTGCCAGCACAGACGGACAGGGAGACTATGGCTACACCTTC

J gene: TRBJ1-2
D gene: TRBD1
clone size: NA
V gene: TRBV7-9
CDR3 length: 15
CDR3 protein: CASSPETQGARGYTF
CDR3 DNA: TGTGCCAGCAGCCCAGAAACACAGGGGGCCCGTGGCTACACCTTC

J gene: TRBJ1-2
D gene: NA
clone size: NA
V gene: TRBV5-1
CDR3 length: 16
CDR3 protein: CASSLGARESNYGYTF
CDR3 DNA: TGCGCCAGCAGCCTGGGGGCGCGGGAATCTAACTATGGCTACACCTTC

J gene: TRBJ1-4
D gene: NA
clone size: NA
V gene: TRBV7-5
CDR3 length: 15
CDR3 protein: CVRSRGDRGWEKLFF
CDR3 DNA: TGTGTCAGAAGCCGGGGCGACAGGGGATGGGAAAAACTGTTTTTT

J gene: TRBJ1-1
D gene: TRBD1
clone size: NA
V gene: TRBV18
CDR3 length: 14
CDR3 protein: CASSWGQGNTEAFF
CDR3 DNA: TGTGCCAGCTCATGGGGACAGGGGAACACTGAAGCTTTCTTT

J gene: TRBJ1-1
D gene: NA
clone size: NA
V gene: TRBV5-4
CDR3 length: 18
CDR3 protein: CASSTRGGLKGVKSEAFF
CDR3 DNA: TGTGCCAGCAGCACTAGGGGAGGATTAAAAGGGGTGAAGTCTGAAGCTTTCTTT

J gene: TRBJ2-7
D gene: NA
clone size: NA
V gene: TRBV30
CDR3 length: 11
CDR3 protein: CAWSGQVGQYF
CDR3 DNA: TGTGCCTGGAGTGGACAGGTAGGGCAGTACTTC

J gene: TRBJ2-2
D gene: NA
clone size: NA
V gene: TRBV7-9
CDR3 length: 14
CDR3 protein: CASSLILGAGELFF
CDR3 DNA: TGTGCCAGCAGCTTAATCTTGGGCGCCGGGGAGCTGTTTTTT

J gene: TRBJ1-2
D gene: NA
clone size: NA
V gene: TRBV19
CDR3 length: 13
CDR3 protein: CASSVGLNYGYTF
CDR3 DNA: TGTGCCAGTTCGGTCGGGTTGAACTATGGCTACACCTTC

J gene: TRBJ2-7
D gene: TRBD1
clone size: NA
V gene: TRBV19
CDR3 length: 15
CDR3 protein: CASSLGDRQKGEQYF
CDR3 DNA: TGTGCCAGTAGTCTTGGGGACAGGCAAAAAGGCGAGCAGTACTTC

J gene: TRBJ1-2
D gene: NA
clone size: NA
V gene: TRBV29-1
CDR3 length: 13
CDR3 protein: CSAGGESGYGYTF
CDR3 DNA: TGCAGCGCAGGAGGGGAGTCGGGCTATGGCTACACCTTC

J gene: TRBJ1-2
D gene: NA
clone size: NA
V gene: TRBV13
CDR3 length: 16
CDR3 protein: CASSSTNLDRFYGYTF
CDR3 DNA: TGTGCCAGCAGCTCCACCAACTTAGACAGGTTCTATGGCTACACCTTC

J gene: TRBJ1-5
D gene: NA
clone size: NA
V gene: TRBV21-1
CDR3 length: 19
CDR3 protein: CASSKAGWGHTNSNQPQHF
CDR3 DNA: TGTGCCAGCAGCAAAGCGGGGTGGGGACACACAAATAGCAATCAGCCCCAGCATTTT

J gene: TRBJ2-4
D gene: NA
clone size: once
V gene: TRBV7-9
CDR3 length: 18
CDR3 protein: CASSLWSGIAMAKNIQYF
CDR3 DNA: TGTGCCAGCAGCTTATGGTCCGGGATCGCGATGGCCAAAAACATTCAGTACTTC

J gene: TRBJ2-1
D gene: NA
clone size: NA
V gene: TRBV30
CDR3 length: 17
CDR3 protein: CAWSVKAGLRLDNEQFF
CDR3 DNA: TGTGCCTGGAGTGTAAAGGCAGGGCTGAGGCTGGACAATGAGCAGTTCTTC

J gene: TRBJ2-3
D gene: TRBD1
clone size: NA
V gene: TRBV7-8
CDR3 length: 14
CDR3 protein: CASSLGQGADTQYF
CDR3 DNA: TGTGCCAGCAGCTTAGGGCAGGGGGCAGATACGCAGTATTTT

J gene: TRBJ1-4
D gene: NA
clone size: NA
V gene: TRBV2
CDR3 length: 13
CDR3 protein: CASSEQFVEKLFF
CDR3 DNA: TGTGCCAGCAGTGAACAGTTTGTAGAAAAACTGTTTTTT

J gene: TRBJ1-2
D gene: TRBD1
clone size: many
V gene: TRBV5-1
CDR3 length: 15
CDR3 protein: CASSGGTGGTYGYTF
CDR3 DNA: TGCGCCAGCAGCGGGGGGACAGGGGGCACCTATGGCTACACCTTC

J gene: TRBJ2-5
D gene: NA
clone size: NA
V gene: TRBV28
CDR3 length: 13
CDR3 protein: CASSSGQQETQYF
CDR3 DNA: TGTGCCAGCAGTTCTGGACAACAAGAGACCCAGTACTTC

J gene: TRBJ2-3
D gene: TRBD2
clone size: NA
V gene: TRBV9
CDR3 length: 15
CDR3 protein: CASSRGGSSTDTQYF
CDR3 DNA: TGTGCCAGCAGCCGGGGGGGGTCTAGCACAGATACGCAGTATTTT

J gene: TRBJ2-7
D gene: NA
clone size: NA
V gene: TRBV27
CDR3 length: 13
CDR3 protein: CASSLTVSYEQYF
CDR3 DNA: TGTGCCAGCAGTTTAACAGTCTCCTACGAGCAGTACTTC

J gene: TRBJ1-3
D gene: NA
clone size: NA
V gene: TRBV6-6
CDR3 length: 14
CDR3 protein: CASSPLVSGNTIYF
CDR3 DNA: TGTGCCAGCAGTCCACTGGTATCTGGAAACACCATATATTTT

J gene: TRBJ2-3
D gene: NA
clone size: NA
V gene: TRBV14
CDR3 length: 16
CDR3 protein: CASSSTAALGTDTQYF
CDR3 DNA: TGTGCCAGCAGCTCTACGGCGGCTCTCGGCACAGATACGCAGTATTTT

J gene: TRBJ2-1
D gene: NA
clone size: NA
V gene: TRBV5-1
CDR3 length: 14
CDR3 protein: CASSLGQTYNEQFF
CDR3 DNA: TGCGCCAGCAGCTTGGGACAAACCTACAATGAGCAGTTCTTC

J gene: TRBJ2-7
D gene: NA
clone size: NA
V gene: TRBV10-3
CDR3 length: 14
CDR3 protein: CATMGTPSSYEQYF
CDR3 DNA: TGTGCCACCATGGGGACTCCAAGCTCCTACGAGCAGTACTTC

J gene: TRBJ2-3
D gene: TRBD2
clone size: NA
V gene: TRBV10-1
CDR3 length: 18
CDR3 protein: CASSPTRLAGGGTDTQYF
CDR3 DNA: TGCGCCAGCAGCCCTACCCGCCTAGCGGGGGGGGGCACAGATACGCAGTATTTT

J gene: TRBJ2-5
D gene: TRBD1
clone size: NA
V gene: TRBV27
CDR3 length: 14
CDR3 protein: CASSFRTGQETQYF
CDR3 DNA: TGTGCCAGCAGCTTCAGGACAGGGCAAGAGACCCAGTACTTC

J gene: TRBJ1-1
D gene: NA
clone size: NA
V gene: TRBV27
CDR3 length: 15
CDR3 protein: CASRYSQGSGTEAFF
CDR3 DNA: TGTGCCAGCAGGTACTCACAGGGAAGCGGCACTGAAGCTTTCTTT

J gene: TRBJ2-7
D gene: TRBD1
clone size: once
V gene: TRBV6-6
CDR3 length: 14
CDR3 protein: CASSWTGASYEQYF
CDR3 DNA: TGTGCCAGCAGTTGGACAGGGGCTTCCTACGAGCAGTACTTC

J gene: TRBJ2-5
D gene: TRBD2
clone size: NA
V gene: TRBV25-1
CDR3 length: 16
CDR3 protein: CASSEDSGKVLETQYF
CDR3 DNA: TGTGCCAGCAGTGAAGATAGCGGGAAGGTTTTAGAGACCCAGTACTTC

J gene: TRBJ1-5
D gene: TRBD1
clone size: NA
V gene: TRBV7-8
CDR3 length: 15
CDR3 protein: CASSFVRGLEQPQHF
CDR3 DNA: TGTGCCAGCAGCTTCGTGAGGGGGCTAGAGCAGCCCCAGCATTTT

J gene: TRBJ2-5
D gene: NA
clone size: NA
V gene: TRBV6-5
CDR3 length: 15
CDR3 protein: CASRPRYSKKETQYF
CDR3 DNA: TGTGCCAGCAGACCCCGCTACAGCAAAAAAGAGACCCAGTACTTC

J gene: TRBJ1-1
D gene: NA
clone size: NA
V gene: TRBV2
CDR3 length: 14
CDR3 protein: CASSVSNRVGAAFF
CDR3 DNA: TGTGCCAGCAGCGTATCGAACAGGGTAGGGGCCGCTTTCTTT

J gene: TRBJ1-5
D gene: NA
clone size: NA
V gene: TRBV19
CDR3 length: 14
CDR3 protein: CASSKQESNQPQHF
CDR3 DNA: TGTGCCAGTAGTAAACAGGAGTCTAATCAGCCCCAGCATTTT

J gene: TRBJ1-5
D gene: TRBD1
clone size: NA
V gene: TRBV30
CDR3 length: 15
CDR3 protein: CAWRNRDRVNQPQHF
CDR3 DNA: TGTGCCTGGAGAAACCGGGACAGGGTCAATCAGCCCCAGCATTTT

J gene: TRBJ2-7
D gene: TRBD1
clone size: NA
V gene: TRBV5-6
CDR3 length: 14
CDR3 protein: CASSYGTVFNEQYF
CDR3 DNA: TGTGCCAGCAGCTACGGGACAGTTTTCAACGAGCAGTACTTC

J gene: TRBJ2-1
D gene: TRBD2
clone size: NA
V gene: TRBV27
CDR3 length: 15
CDR3 protein: CASRKTSGQECEQFF
CDR3 DNA: TGTGCCAGCCGAAAGACTAGCGGACAGGAGTGTGAGCAGTTCTTC